The following is a TCR beta chain sequence with its context. Generated by immunoSEQ multiplex PCR, the TCRdb table keeps only in-frame clones and is missing some. The sample records 150,000 or so clones, around 93% being singletons. The sample comes from a study of blood T cell repertoires in COVID-19. Trimming removed 2 bases at V and 0 bases at J, with 8 bases between. There are 15 residues in the CDR3. Looked up from germline, CDR1 is SNHLY and CDR2 is FYNNEI. The source is a woman aged 50 to 60 with acute or convalescent COVID-19. The material sequenced was peripheral blood. The chain joins TRBV2 to TRBJ1-5, with D hard to call. The CDR3 sequence is CASSEMRDSNQPQHF. For the CDR3, the DNA is TGTGCCAGCAGTGAAATGCGAGATAGCAATCAGCCCCAGCATTTT.